One and the same sample provided the 23 T cell receptor beta chains below, sequenced in a study of patients and donors after allogeneic stem cell transplantation. TCRdb used MiXCR to reprocess the RT-PCR reads, holding one entry per CDR3 protein. The table includes some 230,000 distinct CDR3 sequences, around 14% detected once. Sequencing was carried out using blood, either unsorted or a sorted T cell fraction (not recorded which). The receptors were sampled from a human donor who was either an allogeneic HSCT recipient or a stem cell or donor lymphocyte infusion donor (not recorded which). It is not recorded whose cells these are; they may come from a transplant donor.

This chain uses TRBV7-2 with TRBJ1-6; 7 nucleotides align to TRBD1. The V gene end was trimmed by 4 bases and the J gene end by 11 bases; junction bases not matched to a gene: 5. Per the germline V gene, CDR1 is SGHTA and CDR2 is FQGNSA. The CDR3 spans 13 residues. The CDR3 reads CASSSGTVTPLHF. In DNA form, the CDR3 reads TGTGCCAGCAGCTCCGGGACAGTTACACCCCTCCACTTT.

This clonotype was seen a handful of times. V usage is TRBV24-1 and J usage is TRBJ2-3; D assignment may be TRBD1 or TRBD2 (5 bases each). V was shortened by 7 bases and J by 0 bases, with 13 bases between the two germline ends. Germline V gene sequence: CDR1 KGHDR, CDR2 SFDVKD. CDR3 length: 15 amino acids. The CDR3 nucleotides read TGTGCCACCAGCCCTTGGGACGGAAGCACAGATACGCAGTATTTT. It codes for CATSPWDGSTDTQYF.

This clonotype was found a few times. The chain has TRBV24-1 and TRBJ2-7; 11 bases are shared with TRBD1. V shed 4 bases, J shed 0 bases, and the junction held 4 bases outside the gene matches. The CDR3 sequence is 16 residues long. Germline values: CDR1 KGHDR, CDR2 SFDVKD. The CDR3: CATSEGGQGASYEQYF. The CDR3 nucleotides are TGTGCCACCAGTGAGGGCGGACAGGGGGCCTCCTACGAGCAGTACTTC.

This chain joins TRBV9 and TRBJ1-2; 9 positions match TRBD1. Per germline, CDR1 SGDLS and CDR2 YYNGEE. There are 15 residues in the CDR3. V shed 0 bases and J 7 bases; nucleotides not matched to a gene: 7. CDR3 nucleotide sequence: TGTGCCAGCAGCGTAGAGACAGGGGGACACTCTGGCTACACCTTC. It encodes CASSVETGGHSGYTF.

This clonotype was picked up many times. CDR3 in amino acids: CASSLEQGAAEAFF. The CDR3 nucleotides are TGTGCCAGCAGCTTAGAACAGGGGGCCGCTGAAGCTTTCTTT. This sequence joins TRBV7-6 and TRBJ1-1, with TRBD1 matching 9 bases. The CDR3 length is 14 residues. Germline trimming cut 1 base from V and 6 bases from J; bases unmatched to any gene: 3. Germline V lookup: CDR1 SGHVS, CDR2 FNYEAQ.

The chain is built from TRBV21-1 and TRBJ1-2; the table's D call of TRBD1 was not tested on the DNA. TRBV21-1 is described as a pseudogene. This CDR3 is 17 amino acids long. The chain's CDR3 is CASSRAVIGKGARGYTF. CDR3 DNA: TGTGCCAGCAGCAGAGCCGTAATAGGGAAGGGGGCGAGGGGCTACACCTTC.

This clonotype was picked up many times. The chain joins TRBV20-1 to TRBJ1-6; D remains unclear. This CDR3 has 15 residues. Germline CDR1 and CDR2: DFQATT and SNEGSKA (reference sequence). The germline V and J ends were trimmed by 6 bases and 7 bases, with 19 bases remaining between them. Written as DNA, the CDR3 is TGCAGTGCCTTAGAGAAGGCTCGTCCAAATTCACCCCTCCACTTT. Protein: CSALEKARPNSPLHF.

This clonotype was recorded at least ten times. The CDR3 nucleotides read TGTGCCAGCCTAACAAACACTGAAGCTTTCTTT. Translation: CASLTNTEAFF. The gene calls are TRBV12-3 or TRBV12-4 and TRBJ1-1, with no clear D. The ends were cut back, 8 bases at V and 2 bases at J, with 6 bases in the middle. This CDR3 region has 11 residues.

At least ten counts were recorded for this clonotype. V is TRBV5-1 and J is TRBJ1-2; 8 bases align to TRBD1. V shed 0 bases and J 6 bases; nucleotides not matched to a gene: 1. This CDR3 is built from 13 residues. Germline assignment: CDR1 SGHRS and CDR2 YFSETQ. For the CDR3, the DNA is TGCGCCAGCAGCTTGGAACAGGGGGATGGCTACACCTTC. This gives the protein CASSLEQGDGYTF.

The CDR3: CASSIGRNQPQHF. The CDR3 coding sequence is TGTGCCAGTAGTATTGGGCGCAATCAGCCCCAGCATTTT. The chain has TRBV19 and TRBJ1-5, with D unresolved. The V and J ends lost 3 bases and 2 bases respectively, with 5 bases between them. This CDR3 comprises 13 residues. The germline V gene encodes CDR1 LNHDA and CDR2 SQIVND (reference sequence).

This clonotype was picked up a small number of times. This CDR3 is CASSEQGTTNEKLFF. The CDR3 DNA is TGTGCCAGCAGCGAACAGGGAACAACTAATGAAAAACTGTTTTTT. The gene calls are TRBV9 and TRBJ1-4; D possibly corresponds to TRBD1 (6 bases). Deletions cut 3 bases from V and 0 bases from J, with 9 bases between. The CDR3 covers 15 residues. Per germline, CDR1 SGDLS and CDR2 YYNGEE.

This clonotype was counted at least ten times. The V and J genes are TRBV12-3 or TRBV12-4 and TRBJ1-2; D may be TRBD1 (6 bases). This CDR3 has 15 residues. Trimming took off 3 bases at V and 4 bases at J, with 15 bases between the two ends. The CDR3 loop reads CASSFSPGALYGYTF. For the CDR3, the DNA is TGTGCCAGCAGTTTTTCTCCAGGGGCTCTCTATGGCTACACCTTC.

The rearrangement links TRBV11-2 to TRBJ2-7; D is unresolved. V shed 5 bases and J shed 2 bases, with 13 bases lying between them. This CDR3 spans 14 amino acids. Looked up from germline, CDR1 is SGHAT and CDR2 is FQNNGV. The CDR3 reads CASSIGRAAYEQYF. The CDR3 DNA sequence: TGTGCCAGCAGCATTGGACGGGCAGCCTACGAGCAGTACTTC.

This clonotype was counted many times. The chain carries TRBV6-2 or TRBV6-3 and TRBJ2-4; 10 nucleotides line up with TRBD2. The CDR3 spans 16 residues. In germline, CDR1 is MNHEY, CDR2 SVGEGT. Germline trimming cut 7 bases from V and 0 bases from J; bases unmatched to any gene: 6. The CDR3 DNA reads as TGTGCCAGCACGGCAGCGGGGGGGATAGCCAAAAACATTCAGTACTTC. Translated: CASTAAGGIAKNIQYF.

For the CDR3, the DNA is TGTGCCAGCAGTTATCAGGGAGACTATAATTCACCCCTCCACTTT. Translating it yields CASSYQGDYNSPLHF. This chain links TRBV27 with TRBJ1-6; D is perhaps TRBD1 (5 bases). The V end was cut by 4 bases, the J end by 3 bases, with 10 bases between. There are 15 residues in the CDR3. Germline V lookup: CDR1 MNHEY, CDR2 SMNVEV (reference sequence).

The chain recombines TRBV20-1 with TRBJ1-2; D uncertain. V was cut by 6 bases and J by 7 bases, with 18 bases left in between. The germline V gene has CDR1 DFQATT and CDR2 SNEGSKA (reference sequence). This CDR3 region has 13 residues. The chain's CDR3 is CSAPLTPLSGYTF. CDR3 in DNA: TGCAGTGCACCCTTGACTCCCCTCAGTGGCTACACCTTC.

This clonotype was found a few times. V usage is TRBV30 and J usage is TRBJ2-5; 8 bases fit TRBD2. The V gene's germline CDR1 is GTSNPN and CDR2 SVGIG (reference sequence). Trimming took 4 bases from V and 5 from J; bases not matched to a gene: 6. The CDR3 runs 13 residues. The CDR3 is CAWNIAGSETQYF. Written as DNA, the CDR3 is TGTGCCTGGAATATAGCGGGATCTGAGACCCAGTACTTC.

The genes are TRBV18 and TRBJ1-1; TRBD1 might be the D (6 bases). V lost 3 bases and J 5 bases, leaving 13 bases between the germline ends. The CDR3 extends over 14 amino acids. CDR1 KGHSH and CDR2 LQKENI come from the germline V gene. The CDR3 here is CASSPSADRTEAFF. Written as DNA, the CDR3 is TGTGCCAGCTCACCCTCTGCGGACAGAACTGAAGCTTTCTTT.

This clonotype was observed a handful of times. The J gene is TRBJ2-3, the V gene TRBV5-6; 12 positions match TRBD2. The junction had 9 bases not matched to a gene; V was cut back by 2 bases and J by 2 bases. The CDR3 runs 18 residues. Germline assignment: CDR1 SGHDT and CDR2 YYEEEE. CDR3: CASSFLAGGPSHTDTQYF. The CDR3 bases are TGTGCCAGCAGCTTCCTAGCGGGAGGGCCTTCCCACACAGATACGCAGTATTTT.

J is TRBJ1-5 and V is TRBV6-1; 10 nucleotides match TRBD1. CDR1 and CDR2 from the germline V gene are MNHNS and SASEGT. V was clipped by 6 bases and J by 6 bases; unmatched bases: 5. The CDR3 runs 14 residues. CDR3 sequence (DNA): TGTGCCAGCAGGAGACAGGGGGCCTTTCAGCCCCAGCATTTT. It specifies CASRRQGAFQPQHF.

This clonotype came up many times. The V gene is TRBV2, the J gene TRBJ2-1; 12 positions agree with TRBD2. J lost 9 bases, V lost 4 bases, and 7 bases had no gene match. The CDR3 spans 15 residues. Germline V gene sequence: CDR1 SNHLY, CDR2 FYNNEI. The chain's CDR3 is CASSVGLAGGGEQFF. CDR3 in DNA: TGTGCCAGCAGTGTAGGTCTAGCGGGAGGGGGTGAGCAGTTCTTC.

This rearrangement joins TRBV29-1 to TRBJ2-7; 9 nucleotides line up with TRBD1. This CDR3 comprises 14 residues. Per germline, CDR1 SQVTM and CDR2 ANQGSEA. With 4 bases clipped from V and 3 bases from J, the junction kept 7 bases outside the gene matches. The CDR3 region has the DNA TGCAGCGTTGCTCGACAGGGGGTGGACTACGAGCAGTACTTC. Its protein is CSVARQGVDYEQYF.

This clonotype was recorded at least ten times. As DNA, the CDR3 is TGTGCCAGCAGCGACAGGGGCAGATCCACCGGGGAGCTGTTTTTT. Translated, it gives CASSDRGRSTGELFF. The rearrangement links TRBV9 to TRBJ2-2; 7 bases map to TRBD1. The germline gives CDR1 SGDLS, CDR2 YYNGEE. Trimming cost V 3 bases and J 4 bases; bases outside gene matches: 6. This CDR3 comprises 15 residues.